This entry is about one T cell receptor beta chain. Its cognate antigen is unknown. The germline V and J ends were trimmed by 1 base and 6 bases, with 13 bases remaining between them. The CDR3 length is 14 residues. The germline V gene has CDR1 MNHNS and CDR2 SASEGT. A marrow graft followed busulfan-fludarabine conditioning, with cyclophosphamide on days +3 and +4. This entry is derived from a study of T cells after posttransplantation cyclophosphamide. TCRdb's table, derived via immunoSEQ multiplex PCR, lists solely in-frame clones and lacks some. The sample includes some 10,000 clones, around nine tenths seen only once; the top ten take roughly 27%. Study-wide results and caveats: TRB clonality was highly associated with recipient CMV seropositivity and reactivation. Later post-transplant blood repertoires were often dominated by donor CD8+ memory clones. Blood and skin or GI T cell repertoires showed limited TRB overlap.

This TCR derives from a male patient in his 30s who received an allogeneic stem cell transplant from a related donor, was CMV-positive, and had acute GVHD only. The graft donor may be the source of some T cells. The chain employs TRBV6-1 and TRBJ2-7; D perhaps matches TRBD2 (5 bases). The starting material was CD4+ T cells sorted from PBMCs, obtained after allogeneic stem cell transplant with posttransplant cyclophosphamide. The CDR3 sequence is CASSEGPKRAEQYF. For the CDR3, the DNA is TGTGCCAGCAGTGAAGGCCCTAAGAGGGCCGAGCAGTACTTC.